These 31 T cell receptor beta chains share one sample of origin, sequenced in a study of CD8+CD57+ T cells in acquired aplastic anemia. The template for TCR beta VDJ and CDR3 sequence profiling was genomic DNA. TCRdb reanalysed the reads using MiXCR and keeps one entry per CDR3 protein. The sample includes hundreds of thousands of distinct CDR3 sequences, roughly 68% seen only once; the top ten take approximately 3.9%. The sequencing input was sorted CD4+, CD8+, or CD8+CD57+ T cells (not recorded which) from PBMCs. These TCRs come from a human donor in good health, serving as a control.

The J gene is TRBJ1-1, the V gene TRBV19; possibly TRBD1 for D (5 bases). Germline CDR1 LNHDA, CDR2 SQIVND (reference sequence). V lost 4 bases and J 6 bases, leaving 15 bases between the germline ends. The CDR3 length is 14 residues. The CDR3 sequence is CASSTDTGYPEAFF. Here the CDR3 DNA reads TGTGCCAGTAGTACGGACACGGGGTACCCTGAAGCTTTCTTT.

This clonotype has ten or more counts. CDR3 DNA sequence: TGTGCCAGCAGCCTAAGCGGGGGCCAAGAGACCCAGTACTTC. Translation: CASSLSGGQETQYF. The chain carries TRBV7-2 and TRBJ2-5; 8 nucleotides match TRBD2. V gave up 5 bases and J gave up 1 base; unmatched junction bases: 3. The length of the CDR3 is 14 residues. CDR1 and CDR2 from the germline V gene are SGHTA and FQGNSA.

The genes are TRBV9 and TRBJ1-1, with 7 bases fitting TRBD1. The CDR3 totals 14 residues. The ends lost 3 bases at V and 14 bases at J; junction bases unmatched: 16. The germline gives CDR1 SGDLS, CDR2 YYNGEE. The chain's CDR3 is CASSAGTVLHEQFF. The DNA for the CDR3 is TGTGCCAGCAGCGCCGGGACAGTACTACACGAGCAGTTCTTT. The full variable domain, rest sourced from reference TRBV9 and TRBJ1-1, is DSGVTQTPKHLITATGQRVTLRCSPRSGDLSVYWYQQSLDQGLQFLIQYYNGEERAKGNILERFSAQQFPDLHSELNLSSLELGDSALYFCASSAGTVLHEQFFGQGTRLTVV.

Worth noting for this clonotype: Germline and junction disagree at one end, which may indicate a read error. CDR3 nucleotides: TGTGCCAGCAGCGTATCCAGGACCGGGATCTATGGCTTC. Amino acid sequence: CASSVSRTGIYGF. J is TRBJ2-7 and V is TRBV9; maybe TRBD2 (5 bases). Germline V gene data show CDR1 as SGDLS and CDR2 as YYNGEE. The CDR3 loop spans 13 amino acids.

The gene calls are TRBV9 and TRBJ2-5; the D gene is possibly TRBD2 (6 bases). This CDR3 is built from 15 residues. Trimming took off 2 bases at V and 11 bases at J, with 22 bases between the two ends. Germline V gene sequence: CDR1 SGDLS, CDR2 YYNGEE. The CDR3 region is CASSVTTSLADEQYF. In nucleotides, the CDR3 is TGTGCCAGCAGCGTTACGACCAGTTTAGCGGATGAGCAGTACTTC.

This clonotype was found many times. CDR3 nucleotide sequence: TGTGCCAGTAGTATAGGGACAGGGGAGATCACTGGCTACACCTTC. Protein sequence: CASSIGTGEITGYTF. V and J are TRBV19 and TRBJ1-2, with TRBD1 identical over 9 bases. The CDR3 sequence is 15 residues long. Per germline, CDR1 LNHDA and CDR2 SQIVND (reference sequence). The V segment lost 1 base and the J segment 7 bases; nucleotides outside the gene matches: 7.

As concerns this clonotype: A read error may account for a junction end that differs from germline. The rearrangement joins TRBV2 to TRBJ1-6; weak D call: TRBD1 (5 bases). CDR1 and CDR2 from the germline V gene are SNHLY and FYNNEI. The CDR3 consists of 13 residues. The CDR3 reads CASRTENHSPLYF. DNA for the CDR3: TGTGCCAGCAGGACAGAGAACCATTCACCCCTCTACTTT.

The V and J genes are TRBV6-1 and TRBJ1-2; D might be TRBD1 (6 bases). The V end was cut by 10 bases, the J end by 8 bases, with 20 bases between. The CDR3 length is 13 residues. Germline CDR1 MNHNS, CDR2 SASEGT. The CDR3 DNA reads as TGTGCCATCAGCGCTACAGGGTCGGGAGGCTACACCTTC. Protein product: CAISATGSGGYTF.

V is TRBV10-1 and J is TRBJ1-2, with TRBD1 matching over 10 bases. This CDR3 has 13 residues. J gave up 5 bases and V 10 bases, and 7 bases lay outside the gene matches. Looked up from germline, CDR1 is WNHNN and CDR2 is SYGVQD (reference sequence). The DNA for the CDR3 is TGCGCCACCTACCGGGACAGGGGATATGGCTACACCTTC. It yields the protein CATYRDRGYGYTF.

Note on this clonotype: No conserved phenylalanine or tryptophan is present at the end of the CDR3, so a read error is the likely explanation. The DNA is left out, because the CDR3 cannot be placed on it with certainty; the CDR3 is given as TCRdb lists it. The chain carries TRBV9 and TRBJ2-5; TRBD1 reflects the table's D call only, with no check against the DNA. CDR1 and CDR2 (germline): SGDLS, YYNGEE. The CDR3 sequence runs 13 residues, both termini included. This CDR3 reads CASSFAGGDYDYI.

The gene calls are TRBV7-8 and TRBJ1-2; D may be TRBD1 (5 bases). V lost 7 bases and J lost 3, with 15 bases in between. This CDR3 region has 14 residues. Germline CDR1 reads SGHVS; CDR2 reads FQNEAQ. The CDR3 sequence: CASKHRDGHYGYTF. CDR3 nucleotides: TGTGCCAGCAAACACCGGGACGGCCACTATGGCTACACCTTC.

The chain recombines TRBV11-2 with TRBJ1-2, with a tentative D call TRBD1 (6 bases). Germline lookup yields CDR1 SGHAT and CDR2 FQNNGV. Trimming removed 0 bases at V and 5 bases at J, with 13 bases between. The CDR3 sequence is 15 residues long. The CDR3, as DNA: TGTGCCAGCAGCTTAGATCTTCAGGGGTGGTATGGCTACACCTTC. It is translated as CASSLDLQGWYGYTF.

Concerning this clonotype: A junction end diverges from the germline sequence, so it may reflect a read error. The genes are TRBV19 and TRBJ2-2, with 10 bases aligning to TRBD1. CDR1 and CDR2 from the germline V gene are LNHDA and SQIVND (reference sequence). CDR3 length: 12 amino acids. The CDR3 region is CASSTGQGELVF. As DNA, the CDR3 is TGTGCCAGTAGTACCGGACAGGGGGAATTGGTTTTT.

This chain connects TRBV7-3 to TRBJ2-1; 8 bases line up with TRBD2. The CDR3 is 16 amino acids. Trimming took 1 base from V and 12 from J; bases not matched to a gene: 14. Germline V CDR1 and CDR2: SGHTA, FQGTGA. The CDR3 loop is CASSLSGGGGTGGQFF. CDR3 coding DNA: TGTGCCAGCAGCTTAAGTGGCGGCGGGGGGACTGGTGGGCAGTTCTTC.

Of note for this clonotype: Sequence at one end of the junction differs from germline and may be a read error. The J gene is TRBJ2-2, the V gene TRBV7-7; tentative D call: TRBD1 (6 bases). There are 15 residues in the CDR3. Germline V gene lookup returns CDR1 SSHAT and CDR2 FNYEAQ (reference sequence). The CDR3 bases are TGTGCCACCTCACGACAGGAGGCTAGAGCCAGGCACCATATTTTT. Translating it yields CATSRQEARARHHIF.

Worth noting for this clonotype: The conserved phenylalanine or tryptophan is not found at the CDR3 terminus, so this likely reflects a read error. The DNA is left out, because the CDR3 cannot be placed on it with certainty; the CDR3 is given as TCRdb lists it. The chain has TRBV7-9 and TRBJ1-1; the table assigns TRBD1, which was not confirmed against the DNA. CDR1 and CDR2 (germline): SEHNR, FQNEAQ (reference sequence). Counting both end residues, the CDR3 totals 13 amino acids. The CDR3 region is CASSGNGGLQETQ.

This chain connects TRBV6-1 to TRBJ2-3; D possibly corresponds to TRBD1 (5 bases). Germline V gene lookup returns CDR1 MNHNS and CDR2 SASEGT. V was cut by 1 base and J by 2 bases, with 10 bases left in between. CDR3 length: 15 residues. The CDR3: CASSEGGRATDTQYF. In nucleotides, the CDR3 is TGTGCCAGCAGTGAAGGCGGCAGGGCCACAGATACGCAGTATTTT.

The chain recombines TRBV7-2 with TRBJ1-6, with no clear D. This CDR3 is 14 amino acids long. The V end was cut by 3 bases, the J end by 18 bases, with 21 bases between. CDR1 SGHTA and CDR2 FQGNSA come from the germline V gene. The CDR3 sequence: CASSFLTEKFFGHF. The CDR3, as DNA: TGTGCCAGCAGCTTTCTCACCGAGAAGTTCTTCGGCCACTTT.

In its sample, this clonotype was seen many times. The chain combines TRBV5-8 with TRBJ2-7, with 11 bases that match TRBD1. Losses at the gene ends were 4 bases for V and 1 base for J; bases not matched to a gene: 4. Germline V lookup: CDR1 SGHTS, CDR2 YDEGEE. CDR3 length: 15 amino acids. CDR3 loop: CASSPDRGRSYEQYF. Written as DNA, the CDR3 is TGTGCCAGCAGCCCGGACAGGGGGCGATCCTACGAGCAGTACTTC.

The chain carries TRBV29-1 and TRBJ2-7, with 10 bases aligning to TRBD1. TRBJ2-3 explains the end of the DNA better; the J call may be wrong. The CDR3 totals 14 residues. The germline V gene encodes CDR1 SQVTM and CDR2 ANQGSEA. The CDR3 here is CSVDETGGTDEQYF. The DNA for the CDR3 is TGCAGCGTTGACGAGACAGGGGGCACAGATGAGCAGTATTTT.

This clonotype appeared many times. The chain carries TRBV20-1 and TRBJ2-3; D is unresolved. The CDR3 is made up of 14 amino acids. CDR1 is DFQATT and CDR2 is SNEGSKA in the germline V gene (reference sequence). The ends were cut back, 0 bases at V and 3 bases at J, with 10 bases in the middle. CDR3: CSARDVISTDTQYF. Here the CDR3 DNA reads TGCAGTGCTAGAGACGTTATTTCAACAGATACGCAGTATTTT.

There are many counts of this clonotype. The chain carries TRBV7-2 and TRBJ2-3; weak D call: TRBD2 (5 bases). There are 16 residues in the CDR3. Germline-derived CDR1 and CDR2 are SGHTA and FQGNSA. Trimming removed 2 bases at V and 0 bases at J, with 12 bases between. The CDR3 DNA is TGTGCCAGCAGCTTATATGACAAGCGGAGCACAGATACGCAGTATTTT. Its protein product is CASSLYDKRSTDTQYF.

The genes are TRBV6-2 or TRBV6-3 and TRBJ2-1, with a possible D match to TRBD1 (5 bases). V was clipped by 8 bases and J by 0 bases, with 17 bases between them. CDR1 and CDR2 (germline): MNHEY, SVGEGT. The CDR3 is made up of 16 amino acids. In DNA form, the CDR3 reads TGTGCCAGCCAGGAATGGGGCACCAGCTCCTACAATGAGCAGTTCTTC. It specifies CASQEWGTSSYNEQFF.

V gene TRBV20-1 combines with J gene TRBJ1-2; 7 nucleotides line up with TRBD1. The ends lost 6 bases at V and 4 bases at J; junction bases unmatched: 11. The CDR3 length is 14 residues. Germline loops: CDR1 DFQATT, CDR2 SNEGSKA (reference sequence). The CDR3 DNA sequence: TGCAGTGCCCTGGTTGGGACAGATCGCTATGGCTACACCTTC. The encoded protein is CSALVGTDRYGYTF.

CDR3 coding DNA: TGTGCCAGCAGTGAAGATAGGGTTGACTATGGCTACACCTTC. This codes for CASSEDRVDYGYTF. The chain combines TRBV2 with TRBJ1-2; D ambiguous. The length of the CDR3 is 14 residues. From germline, CDR1 is SNHLY and CDR2 FYNNEI. V lost 1 base and J 3 bases, leaving 9 bases between the germline ends.

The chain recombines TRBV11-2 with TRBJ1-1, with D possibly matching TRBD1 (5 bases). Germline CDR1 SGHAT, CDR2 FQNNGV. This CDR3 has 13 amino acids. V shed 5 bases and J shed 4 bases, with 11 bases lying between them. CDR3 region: CASSQGVGTEAFF. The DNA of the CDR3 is TGTGCCAGCAGCCAGGGAGTGGGCACTGAAGCTTTCTTT. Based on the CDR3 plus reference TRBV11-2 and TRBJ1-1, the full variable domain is EAGVAQSPRYKIIEKRQSVAFWCNPISGHATLYWYQQILGQGPKLLIQFQNNGVVDDSQLPKDRFSAERLKGVDSTLKIQPAKLEDSAVYLCASSQGVGTEAFFGQGTRLTVV.

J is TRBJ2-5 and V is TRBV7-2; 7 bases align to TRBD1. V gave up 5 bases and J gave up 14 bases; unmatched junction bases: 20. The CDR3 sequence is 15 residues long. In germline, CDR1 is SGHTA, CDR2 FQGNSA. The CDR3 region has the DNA TGTGCCAGCAGCCGAGACAGGGTTACTGGGGCCAACGTCTACTTC. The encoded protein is CASSRDRVTGANVYF. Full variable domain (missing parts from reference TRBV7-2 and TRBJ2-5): GAGVSQSPSNKVTEKGKDVELRCDPISGHTALYWYRQSLGQGLEFLIYFQGNSAPDKSGLPSDRFSAERTGGSVSTLTIQRTQQEDSAVYLCASSRDRVTGANVYFGPGTRLLVL.

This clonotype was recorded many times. The CDR3, as DNA: TGCGCCAGCAGCTTGGTTACCCCGGAGGATGGCTACACCTTC. It encodes CASSLVTPEDGYTF. V and J are TRBV5-1 and TRBJ1-2; D remains ambiguous. Between the trimmed V and J ends, which lost 0 bases and 6 bases, there was a span of 12 bases. Looked up from germline, CDR1 is SGHRS and CDR2 is YFSETQ. This CDR3 is 14 amino acids long. The full variable domain, with the rest looked up from reference TRBV5-1 and TRBJ1-2, is KAGVTQTPRYLIKTRGQQVTLSCSPISGHRSVSWYQQTPGQGLQFLFEYFSETQRNKGNFPGRFSGRQFSNSRSEMNVSTLELGDSALYLCASSLVTPEDGYTFGSGTRLTVV.

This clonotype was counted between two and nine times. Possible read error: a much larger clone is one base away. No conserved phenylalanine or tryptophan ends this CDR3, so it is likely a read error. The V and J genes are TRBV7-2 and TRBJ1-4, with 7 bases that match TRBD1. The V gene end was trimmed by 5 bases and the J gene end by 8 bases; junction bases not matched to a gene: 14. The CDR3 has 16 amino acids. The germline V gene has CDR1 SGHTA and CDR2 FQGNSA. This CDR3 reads CASSVQGGGAREKLFL. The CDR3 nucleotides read TGTGCCAGCAGCGTCCAGGGGGGGGGGGCTCGGGAAAAACTGTTTCTT.

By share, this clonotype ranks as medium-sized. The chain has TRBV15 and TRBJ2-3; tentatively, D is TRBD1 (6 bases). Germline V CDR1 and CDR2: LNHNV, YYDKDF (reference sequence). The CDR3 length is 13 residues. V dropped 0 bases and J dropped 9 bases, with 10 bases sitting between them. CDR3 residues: CATSRDRQATQYF. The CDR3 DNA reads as TGTGCCACCAGCAGAGATCGACAGGCCACGCAGTATTTT.

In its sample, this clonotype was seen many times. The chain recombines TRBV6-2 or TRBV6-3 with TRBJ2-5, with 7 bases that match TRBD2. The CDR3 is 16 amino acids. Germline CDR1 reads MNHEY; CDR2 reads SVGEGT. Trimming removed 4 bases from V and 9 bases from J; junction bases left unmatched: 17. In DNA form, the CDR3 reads TGTGCCAGCAGTTTATCGAGACTAGACCCACGGGAGGCCCAGTACTTC. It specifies CASSLSRLDPREAQYF.